These 18 T cell receptor beta chains share one sample of origin, sequenced in a study of control samples from healthy donors and cancer patients. The method was immunoSEQ multiplex PCR; TCRdb's version includes in-frame clones alone and lacks a portion of them. Among roughly 160,000 clones listed, about 91% were seen once. Source material: blood. These receptors were obtained from a woman aged 25 to 45 in good health.

This chain connects TRBV5-4 to TRBJ2-3; D uncertain. Germline values: CDR1 SGHNT, CDR2 YYREEE (reference sequence). This CDR3 has 12 residues. Trimming removed 1 base at V and 6 bases at J, with 6 bases between. The DNA of the CDR3 is TGTGCCAGCAGCTTGTCAAAGGATACGCAGTATTTT. It codes for CASSLSKDTQYF.

Notes on this clone: The junction differs from germline at one of its ends, possibly a read error. The chain carries TRBV28 and TRBJ2-7; 7 nucleotides match TRBD2. The CDR3 consists of 11 residues. Germline-derived CDR1 and CDR2 are MDHEN and SYDVKM. The CDR3 DNA is TGTGCCAGCAGTTTAGGCGCTAGCGGTGAATTC. Protein: CASSLGASGEF.

The V and J genes are TRBV27 and TRBJ1-2, with 8 bases matching TRBD1. Germline values: CDR1 MNHEY, CDR2 SMNVEV (reference sequence). The CDR3 has 13 amino acids. Trimming at V came to 6 bases and at J to 4 bases, leaving 4 bases not matched to a gene. The CDR3 nucleotides are TGTGCCAGCAGACAGGGGGGTCTCTATGGCTACACCTTC. Its translation: CASRQGGLYGYTF.

The sample holds a few counts of this clone. This chain links TRBV2 with TRBJ2-2; 10 bases are a match to TRBD2. The CDR3 has 17 residues. V lost 3 bases to trimming and J lost 3 bases; unmatched junction nucleotides: 7. CDR1 and CDR2 from the germline V gene are SNHLY and FYNNEI. This CDR3 is CASSDNLLAGDTGELFF. The CDR3 nucleotides are TGTGCCAGCAGTGATAACCTGCTAGCGGGGGACACCGGGGAGCTGTTTTTT.

This chain connects TRBV19 to TRBJ2-1; no definite D call. The CDR3 runs 15 residues. V was clipped by 3 bases and J by 5 bases, with 14 bases between them. The germline V gene has CDR1 LNHDA and CDR2 SQIVND (reference sequence). CDR3 nucleotides: TGTGCCAGTAGTATGGCGAGTCTTGTACACAATGAGCAGTTCTTC. Protein sequence: CASSMASLVHNEQFF.

V and J are TRBV29-1 and TRBJ1-3, with D maybe TRBD1 (6 bases). The V and J ends lost 6 bases and 3 bases respectively, with 12 bases between them. The germline V gene encodes CDR1 SQVTM and CDR2 ANQGSEA. There are 13 residues in the CDR3. The CDR3 DNA sequence: TGCAGCGTAGGAGGGGGGAGTGGAAACACCATATATTTT. It is translated as CSVGGGSGNTIYF.

This clone was seen only once. The rearrangement links TRBV4-2 to TRBJ1-2; 8 nucleotides match TRBD1. The CDR3 has 17 amino acids. Germline loops: CDR1 LGHNA, CDR2 YNFKEQ. J gave up 2 bases and V 0 bases, and 8 bases lay outside the gene matches. The DNA for the CDR3 is TGTGCCAGCAGCCAAGATCTCTCTGGACAGGGCAACTATGGCTACACCTTC. Its protein product is CASSQDLSGQGNYGYTF.

This clone has a single count. A junction end diverges from the germline sequence, so it may reflect a read error. The same CDR3 arises from other DNA sequences in this sample as well. V is TRBV5-4 and J is TRBJ2-5, with 8 bases identical to TRBD1. The CDR3 is 14 residues long. The germline V gene has CDR1 SGHNT and CDR2 YYREEE (reference sequence). CDR3 sequence reads: CASSLRQGLETQYF. The DNA of the CDR3 is TGTGCCAGCAGCTTACGACAGGGGTTAGAGACCCAATACTTC.

The chain has TRBV11-2 and TRBJ1-4, with D hard to call. This CDR3 is 17 amino acids long. The V end was cut by 5 bases, the J end by 5 bases, with 21 bases between. The germline V gene encodes CDR1 SGHAT and CDR2 FQNNGV. The CDR3 DNA is TGTGCCAGCAGCCCCCGCGGGTCCAGTACCCGAAATGAAAAACTGTTTTTT. Its translation: CASSPRGSSTRNEKLFF. The full variable domain, with the rest looked up from reference TRBV11-2 and TRBJ1-4, is EAGVAQSPRYKIIEKRQSVAFWCNPISGHATLYWYQQILGQGPKLLIQFQNNGVVDDSQLPKDRFSAERLKGVDSTLKIQPAKLEDSAVYLCASSPRGSSTRNEKLFFGSGTQLSVL.

This clone came up once. The chain links TRBV19 to TRBJ2-2, with 11 bases identical to TRBD1. The germline gives CDR1 LNHDA, CDR2 SQIVND (reference sequence). CDR3 size: 17 residues. Unmatched junction bases numbered 11, after V lost 6 bases and J lost 5 bases. The CDR3, as DNA: TGTGCCAGTAGACTCCCCCCCGGGACAGGGGGGACCGGGGAGCTGTTTTTT. Its protein is CASRLPPGTGGTGELFF.

The chain recombines TRBV4-1 with TRBJ2-3; TRBD2 aligns across 13 bases. J gave up 4 bases and V 1 base, and 5 bases lay outside the gene matches. Germline V CDR1 and CDR2: MGHRA, YSYEKL. The CDR3 covers 17 residues. The DNA of the CDR3 is TGCGCCAGCAGCCAAGCCCCCGGACTAGCGGGAGCAGATACGCAGTATTTT. This encodes CASSQAPGLAGADTQYF.

The chain links TRBV6-5 to TRBJ1-4; D possibly corresponds to TRBD1 (6 bases). The CDR3 has 13 residues. The germline gives CDR1 MNHEY, CDR2 SVGAGI. V shed 11 bases and J shed 5 bases, with 15 bases lying between them. CDR3 DNA: TGTGCCGGCTCGCAGGGGAGAAATGAAAAACTGTTTTTT. Translation: CAGSQGRNEKLFF.

V gene TRBV19 combines with J gene TRBJ1-2; D may be TRBD1 (6 bases). The CDR3 loop spans 14 amino acids. From germline, CDR1 is LNHDA and CDR2 SQIVND (reference sequence). Deletions cut 10 bases from V and 4 bases from J, with 19 bases between. CDR3 loop: CATTWGRGSYGYTF. The CDR3 coding sequence is TGTGCCACCACCTGGGGCAGGGGTTCCTATGGCTACACCTTC.

The chain carries TRBV20-1 and TRBJ2-7; D is uncertain. Per the germline V gene, CDR1 is DFQATT and CDR2 is SNEGSKA (reference sequence). V gave up 3 bases and J gave up 5 bases, with 2 bases separating them. CDR3 length: 9 amino acids. CDR3 sequence (DNA): TGCAGTGCTAGGAACGAGCAGTACGTC. Amino acids: CSARNEQYV.

This chain joins TRBV10-3 and TRBJ1-5, with TRBD1 as a possible D gene (5 bases). From germline, CDR1 is ENHRY and CDR2 SYGVKD. Deletions cut 4 bases from V and 2 bases from J, with 12 bases between. The CDR3 length is 15 residues. CDR3 protein: CAISGGSSGNQPQHF. CDR3 in DNA: TGTGCCATCAGTGGGGGCAGTAGTGGCAATCAGCCCCAGCATTTT.

V and J are TRBV19 and TRBJ1-2; no clear D gene. Germline V CDR1 and CDR2: LNHDA, SQIVND (reference sequence). Trimming took 5 bases from V and 7 from J, leaving 11 bases between them. This CDR3 comprises 12 residues. The CDR3 is CASSGLPGGYTF. The DNA for the CDR3 is TGTGCCAGTAGTGGTTTACCGGGTGGCTACACCTTC. Supplemented by reference TRBV19 and TRBJ1-2, the full variable domain reads DGGITQSPKYLFRKEGQNVTLSCEQNLNHDAMYWYRQDPGQGLRLIYYSQIVNDFQKGDIAEGYSVSREKKESFPLTVTSAQKNPTAFYLCASSGLPGGYTFGSGTRLTVV.

V gene TRBV6-9 combines with J gene TRBJ2-7; D is possibly TRBD2 (6 bases). Deletions cut 8 bases from V and 7 bases from J, with 33 bases between. The CDR3 extends over 18 amino acids. CDR1 MNHGY and CDR2 SVAAGI come from the germline V gene. The CDR3 protein is CASVATFGPEGGVREQYV. CDR3 coding DNA: TGTGCCAGCGTTGCAACTTTCGGACCCGAGGGAGGTGTGAGGGAGCAGTACGTC.

J is TRBJ1-5 and V is TRBV2; 9 nucleotides match TRBD1. From germline, CDR1 is SNHLY and CDR2 FYNNEI. V shed 0 bases and J 6 bases; nucleotides not matched to a gene: 12. The CDR3 contains 18 residues. CDR3 nucleotides: TGTGCCAGCAGTGAAGCCCCGGGACAGGGAGAGGTGGGTCAGCCCCAGCATTTT. It yields the protein CASSEAPGQGEVGQPQHF.